These 24 T cell receptor beta chains came from one sample sequenced in a study of cytomegalovirus exposure and HLA in healthy donors. Use of 60 Vbeta and 13 Jbeta primers characterized the PCR. The method was immunoSEQ multiplex PCR; TCRdb's version includes in-frame clones alone and lacks a portion of them. The repertoire holds under 200,000 clones, with around nine tenths as singletons. The sample comprised PBMCs. Source of these receptors: a woman aged 18-29 years in good health and CMV-seronegative.

CDR3: CASSQMGAAGANVLTF. CDR3 DNA sequence: TGTGCCAGTAGTCAAATGGGAGCGGCTGGGGCCAACGTCCTGACTTTC. V usage is TRBV19 and J usage is TRBJ2-6; the D gene is possibly TRBD2 (5 bases). Germline CDR1 and CDR2: LNHDA and SQIVND (reference sequence). V was trimmed by 5 bases and J by 2 bases, leaving 13 bases between them. This CDR3 is built from 16 residues.

The table lists this clone with a count of one. The rearrangement uses TRBV28 and TRBJ1-2, with D possibly matching TRBD1 (5 bases). The V gene lost 9 bases and the J gene lost 0 bases, with 14 bases spanning the gap. Germline-derived CDR1 and CDR2 are MDHEN and SYDVKM. The CDR3 is 14 amino acids. Here the CDR3 DNA reads TGTGCCAGTCGAAGGGGACTAGCTAACTATGGCTACACCTTC. It yields the protein CASRRGLANYGYTF.

The chain employs TRBV5-1 and TRBJ1-1; TRBD1 might be the D (6 bases). Trimming took 3 bases from V and 7 from J, leaving 10 bases between them. The CDR3 contains 12 residues. Germline CDR1 is SGHRS and CDR2 is YFSETQ. CDR3 sequence reads: CASSWGGREAFF. CDR3 bases: TGCGCCAGCAGCTGGGGGGGCCGTGAAGCTTTCTTT.

J is TRBJ2-1 and V is TRBV7-9, with 9 bases matching TRBD2. Germline V lookup: CDR1 SEHNR, CDR2 FQNEAQ (reference sequence). The CDR3 is 15 residues long. V dropped 5 bases and J dropped 3; count of bases not matched to a gene: 5. In DNA, the CDR3 is TGTGCCAGCAGCCCTCGACTAGCGGACTACAATGAGCAGTTCTTC. It is translated as CASSPRLADYNEQFF.

V gene TRBV9 combines with J gene TRBJ2-1; D is uncertain. The V gene lost 0 bases and the J gene lost 0 bases, with 10 bases spanning the gap. Germline V gene data show CDR1 as SGDLS and CDR2 as YYNGEE. The CDR3 runs 16 residues. DNA of the CDR3: TGTGCCAGCAGCGTAGGCCCCTACAGCTCCTACAATGAGCAGTTCTTC. Its translation is CASSVGPYSSYNEQFF.

The chain has TRBV28 and TRBJ2-3; 10 bases align to TRBD2. CDR1 and CDR2 (germline): MDHEN, SYDVKM. The CDR3 has 19 amino acids. The J segment lost 4 bases and the V segment lost 4 bases, leaving 17 bases of the junction unmatched. The CDR3 DNA sequence: TGTGCCAGCAGTTCATACGATACTTCGGGACTAGCGCGCGCAGATACGCAGTATTTT. It codes for CASSSYDTSGLARADTQYF. Drawing the rest from reference TRBV28 and TRBJ2-3, the complete variable domain is DVKVTQSSRYLVKRTGEKVFLECVQDMDHENMFWYRQDPGLGLRLIYFSYDVKMKEKGDIPEGYSVSREKKERFSLILESASTNQTSMYLCASSSYDTSGLARADTQYFGPGTRLTVL.

The rearrangement joins TRBV5-1 to TRBJ2-3, with 14 bases that match TRBD2. Losses at the gene ends were 3 bases for V and 14 bases for J; bases not matched to a gene: 8. The CDR3 is made up of 14 amino acids. Germline V gene sequence: CDR1 SGHRS, CDR2 YFSETQ. CDR3 residues: CASSSGTSGRTGYF. For the CDR3, the DNA is TGCGCCAGCAGCTCCGGGACTAGCGGGAGAACTGGGTATTTT.

To note about this clone: A read error may account for a junction end that differs from germline. The chain is built from TRBV7-9 and TRBJ1-4, with D possibly matching TRBD1 (6 bases). Germline-derived CDR1 and CDR2 are SEHNR and FQNEAQ (reference sequence). The CDR3 loop spans 16 amino acids. For the CDR3, the DNA is TGTTCCAGCAGCTTAGGAGGCAGGGGAGGGAATGAAAAACTGTTTTTT. Encoded protein: CSSSLGGRGGNEKLFF.

The V and J genes are TRBV2 and TRBJ1-5; 8 bases fit TRBD1. With V trimmed by 6 bases and J by 7 bases, 8 bases remained unmatched. The CDR3 totals 14 residues. Germline lookup yields CDR1 SNHLY and CDR2 FYNNEI. The CDR3 loop reads CASRETGAGQPQHF. In DNA form, the CDR3 reads TGTGCCAGCAGGGAGACAGGGGCAGGACAGCCCCAGCATTTT.

The rearrangement joins TRBV25-1 to TRBJ1-2, with 11 bases fitting TRBD1. The CDR3 loop spans 18 amino acids. V was pared by 0 bases and J by 8 bases, with 14 bases of the junction left unmatched. CDR1 is MGHDK and CDR2 is SYGVNS in the germline V gene. As DNA, the CDR3 is TGTGCCAGCAGTGAATACGGGGCCCGGACAGGGGGCTGGGGGGGCTACACCTTC. It is translated as CASSEYGARTGGWGGYTF.

This chain connects TRBV11-2 to TRBJ2-1; TRBD2 matches 11 bases. The CDR3 consists of 15 residues. V gave up 6 bases and J gave up 8 bases; unmatched junction bases: 9. CDR1 and CDR2 from the germline V gene are SGHAT and FQNNGV. This CDR3 reads CASREGLADLYEQFF. The CDR3 DNA reads as TGTGCCAGCAGGGAGGGACTAGCGGACCTCTATGAGCAGTTCTTC.

The chain couples TRBV6-1 to TRBJ2-1, with D perhaps matching TRBD2 (5 bases). The CDR3 covers 13 residues. Germline V lookup: CDR1 MNHNS, CDR2 SASEGT. V was clipped by 6 bases and J by 4 bases, with 10 bases between them. In DNA form, the CDR3 reads TGTGCCAGCAGCGGCGGGCCTTACAATGAGCAGTTCTTC. Encoded protein: CASSGGPYNEQFF.

The V and J genes are TRBV19 and TRBJ2-2, with 15 bases aligning to TRBD2. The J segment lost 6 bases and the V segment lost 5 bases, leaving 16 bases of the junction unmatched. Germline lookup yields CDR1 LNHDA and CDR2 SQIVND (reference sequence). The CDR3 spans 20 residues. The CDR3 DNA reads TGTGCCAGTAGTCCTGGACTAGCGGGAGGGAGATTGGGCCACCCCGGGGAGCTGTTTTTT. Protein sequence: CASSPGLAGGRLGHPGELFF. Based on the CDR3 plus reference TRBV19 and TRBJ2-2, the full variable domain is DGGITQSPKYLFRKEGQNVTLSCEQNLNHDAMYWYRQDPGQGLRLIYYSQIVNDFQKGDIAEGYSVSREKKESFPLTVTSAQKNPTAFYLCASSPGLAGGRLGHPGELFFGEGSRLTVL.

This chain links TRBV19 with TRBJ2-7; TRBD1 aligns across 7 bases. The CDR3 has 13 residues. The germline gives CDR1 LNHDA, CDR2 SQIVND (reference sequence). Trimming cost V 5 bases and J 0 bases; bases outside gene matches: 1. The CDR3 nucleotides are TGTGCCAGTAGTGCAGGGGGCTCCTACGAGCAGTACTTC. It is translated as CASSAGGSYEQYF.

The rearrangement uses TRBV6-5 and TRBJ1-1, with D possibly being TRBD1 (5 bases). From germline, CDR1 is MNHEY and CDR2 SVGAGI. There are 13 residues in the CDR3. The ends were cut back, 5 bases at V and 1 base at J, with 8 bases in the middle. This CDR3 is CASSIQENTEAFF. Here the CDR3 DNA reads TGTGCCAGCAGTATACAGGAGAACACTGAAGCTTTCTTT.

The chain joins TRBV5-6 to TRBJ2-5; 13 nucleotides line up with TRBD2. Germline trimming cut 2 bases from V and 3 bases from J; bases unmatched to any gene: 1. Germline values: CDR1 SGHDT, CDR2 YYEEEE. This CDR3 is built from 15 residues. The CDR3 here is CASSFGTSGEETQYF. CDR3 DNA sequence: TGTGCCAGCAGCTTCGGGACTAGCGGGGAAGAGACCCAGTACTTC.

This clone was seen a single time. The V and J genes are TRBV2 and TRBJ2-1, with D perhaps matching TRBD2 (6 bases). Germline V gene lookup returns CDR1 SNHLY and CDR2 FYNNEI. The CDR3 covers 15 residues. V dropped 7 bases and J dropped 0 bases, with 13 bases sitting between them. For the CDR3, the DNA is TGTGCCAGCATTGTCGGGAGCGGCTCCTACAATGAGCAGTTCTTC. It translates to CASIVGSGSYNEQFF.

This rearrangement joins TRBV19 to TRBJ1-5; D ambiguous. Per germline, CDR1 LNHDA and CDR2 SQIVND (reference sequence). The V gene lost 3 bases and the J gene lost 7 bases, with 10 bases spanning the gap. The CDR3 is 13 amino acids. The CDR3 is CASSIKFGQPQHF. CDR3 coding DNA: TGTGCCAGTAGTATTAAATTCGGGCAGCCCCAGCATTTT.

The chain employs TRBV19 and TRBJ2-5, with 10 bases matching TRBD2. Germline V gene lookup returns CDR1 LNHDA and CDR2 SQIVND (reference sequence). The CDR3 is 15 residues long. The ends lost 3 bases at V and 4 bases at J; junction bases unmatched: 5. DNA for the CDR3: TGTGCCAGTAGTATTGGGATAGCGGGGGGAGAGACCCAGTACTTC. Its protein product is CASSIGIAGGETQYF. The whole variable domain, remainder taken from reference TRBV19 and TRBJ2-5, is DGGITQSPKYLFRKEGQNVTLSCEQNLNHDAMYWYRQDPGQGLRLIYYSQIVNDFQKGDIAEGYSVSREKKESFPLTVTSAQKNPTAFYLCASSIGIAGGETQYFGPGTRLLVL.

The chain couples TRBV7-6 to TRBJ2-7; D is possibly TRBD2 (6 bases). Germline CDR1 is SGHVS and CDR2 is FNYEAQ. The V gene lost 5 bases and the J gene lost 6 bases, with 20 bases spanning the gap. This CDR3 has 15 residues. The CDR3 DNA follows: TGTGCCAGCAGCCCTAGCGTGACACCGGTCGGCGAGCAGTACTTC. It specifies CASSPSVTPVGEQYF.

The chain carries TRBV19 and TRBJ2-7; 11 bases are a match to TRBD1. Germline V lookup: CDR1 LNHDA, CDR2 SQIVND (reference sequence). V shed 1 base, J shed 3 bases, and the junction held 5 bases outside the gene matches. CDR3 length: 16 residues. The CDR3 DNA reads TGTGCCAGTAGTATAGGGCCGGGACAGGGGGTCTACGAGCAGTACTTC. Translation gives CASSIGPGQGVYEQYF.

The chain recombines TRBV15 with TRBJ2-2; possible D gene TRBD2, 5 bases. This CDR3 contains 15 residues. Germline V gives CDR1 LNHNV, CDR2 YYDKDF (reference sequence). V gave up 4 bases and J gave up 4 bases, with 13 bases separating them. CDR3 nucleotides: TGTGCCACCAGCAACGGGGAGAGGGTCACCGGGGAGCTGTTTTTT. Translation gives CATSNGERVTGELFF.

The rearrangement uses TRBV5-1 and TRBJ2-7; 8 bases line up with TRBD2. Germline V gene data show CDR1 as SGHRS and CDR2 as YFSETQ. The CDR3 extends over 15 amino acids. V dropped 5 bases and J dropped 5; count of bases not matched to a gene: 12. CDR3 bases: TGCGCCAGCAGGGCCTTGGAGCGGGGGAAGGACGAGCAGTACTTC. Residues: CASRALERGKDEQYF.

The gene calls are TRBV5-8 and TRBJ1-1, with a possible D match to TRBD1 (5 bases). Germline lookup yields CDR1 SGHTS and CDR2 YDEGEE. The CDR3 runs 14 residues. The ends were cut back, 4 bases at V and 0 bases at J, with 10 bases in the middle. DNA of the CDR3: TGTGCCAGCAGCGTCGACAGCATGAACACTGAAGCTTTCTTT. It translates to CASSVDSMNTEAFF.